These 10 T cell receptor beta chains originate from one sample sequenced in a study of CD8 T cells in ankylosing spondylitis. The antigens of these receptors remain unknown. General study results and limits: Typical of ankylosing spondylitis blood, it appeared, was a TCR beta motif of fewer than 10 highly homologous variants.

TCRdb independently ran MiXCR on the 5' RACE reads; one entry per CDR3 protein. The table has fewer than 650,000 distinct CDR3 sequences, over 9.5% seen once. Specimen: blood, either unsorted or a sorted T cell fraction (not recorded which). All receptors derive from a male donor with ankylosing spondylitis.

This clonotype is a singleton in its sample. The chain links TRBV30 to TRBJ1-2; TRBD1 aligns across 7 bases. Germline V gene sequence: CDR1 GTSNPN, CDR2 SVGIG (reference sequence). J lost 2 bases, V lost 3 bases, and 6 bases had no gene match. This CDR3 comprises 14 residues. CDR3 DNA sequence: TGTGCCTGGAGATACTCACAGGGGAACTATGGCTACACCTTC. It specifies CAWRYSQGNYGYTF.

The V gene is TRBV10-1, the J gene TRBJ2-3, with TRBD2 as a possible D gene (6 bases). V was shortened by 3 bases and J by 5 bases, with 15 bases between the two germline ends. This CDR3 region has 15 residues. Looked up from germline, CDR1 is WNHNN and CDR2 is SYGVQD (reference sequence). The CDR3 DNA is TGCGCCAGCAGTGATCGGGGGAGAGATATAGATACGCAGTATTTT. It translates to CASSDRGRDIDTQYF.

The CDR3, as DNA: TGTGCCACCGGGATGTCTAGCGGGGCTTACAATGAGCAGTTCTTC. Translated, it gives CATGMSSGAYNEQFF. V usage is TRBV14 and J usage is TRBJ2-1; TRBD2 agrees at 9 bases. This CDR3 contains 15 residues. The germline CDR1 and CDR2 sequences are SGHDN and FVKESK. V gave up 10 bases and J gave up 4 bases; unmatched junction bases: 11.

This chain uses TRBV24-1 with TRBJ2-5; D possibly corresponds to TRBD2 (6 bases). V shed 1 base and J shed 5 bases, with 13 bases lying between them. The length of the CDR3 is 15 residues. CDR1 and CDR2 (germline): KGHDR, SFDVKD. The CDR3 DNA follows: TGTGCCACCAGTGATTTTGGGGGGAAGCGGGAGACCCAGTACTTC. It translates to CATSDFGGKRETQYF.

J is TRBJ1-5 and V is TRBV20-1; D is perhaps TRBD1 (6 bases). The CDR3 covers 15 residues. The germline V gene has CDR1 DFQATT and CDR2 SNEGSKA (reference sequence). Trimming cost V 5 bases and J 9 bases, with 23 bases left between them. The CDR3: CSALGGAGSWRPQHF. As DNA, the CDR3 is TGCAGTGCTCTTGGGGGGGCAGGATCATGGCGGCCCCAGCATTTT.

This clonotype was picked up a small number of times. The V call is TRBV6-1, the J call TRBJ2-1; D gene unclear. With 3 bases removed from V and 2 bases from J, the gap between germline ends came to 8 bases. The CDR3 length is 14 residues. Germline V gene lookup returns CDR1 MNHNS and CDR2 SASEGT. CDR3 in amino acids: CASSDWQPYNEQFF. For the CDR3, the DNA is TGTGCCAGCAGTGATTGGCAGCCCTACAATGAGCAGTTCTTC.

CDR3 amino acids: CASSQNLDNEKLFF. Written as DNA, the CDR3 is TGTGCCAGCAGCCAGAATTTGGACAATGAAAAACTGTTTTTT. The chain is built from TRBV7-6 and TRBJ1-4, with D uncertain. Trimming cost V 5 bases and J 5 bases, with 12 bases left between them. The CDR3 extends over 14 amino acids. Germline V gives CDR1 SGHVS, CDR2 FNYEAQ.

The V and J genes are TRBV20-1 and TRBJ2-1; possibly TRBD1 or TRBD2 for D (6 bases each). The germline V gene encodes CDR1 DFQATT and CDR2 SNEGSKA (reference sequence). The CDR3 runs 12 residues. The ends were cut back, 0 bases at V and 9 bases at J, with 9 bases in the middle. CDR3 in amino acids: CSARDGGREQFF. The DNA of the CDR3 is TGCAGTGCTAGAGATGGGGGGCGTGAGCAGTTCTTC.

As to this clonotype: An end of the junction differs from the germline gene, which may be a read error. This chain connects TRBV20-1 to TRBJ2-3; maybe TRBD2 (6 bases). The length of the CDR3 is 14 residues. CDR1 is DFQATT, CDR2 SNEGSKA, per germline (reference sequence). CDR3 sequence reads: CRASWAGSTDTQYF. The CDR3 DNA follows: TGCAGGGCTAGCTGGGCGGGGAGCACAGATACGCAGTATTTT.

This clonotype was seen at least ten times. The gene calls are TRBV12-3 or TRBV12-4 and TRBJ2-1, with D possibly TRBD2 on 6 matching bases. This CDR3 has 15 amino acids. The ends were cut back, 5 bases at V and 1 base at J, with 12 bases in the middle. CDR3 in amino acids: CASSVLGGSYNEQFF. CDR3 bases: TGTGCCAGCAGTGTTCTAGGAGGGTCCTACAATGAGCAGTTCTTC.